The 23 T cell receptor beta chains listed next were all sequenced from one sample in a study of human T cells and chemical hapten exposure. TCRdb called the RACE reads again in MiXCR, with one record for every CDR3 protein. The data hold 40,000 to 60,000 distinct CDR3 sequences, with less than 10% observed a single time. The time point: patch test 1, 2 weeks after DPC sensitization. The treatment denotes: therapeutic diphenylcyclopropenone sensitization with weekly scalp DPC. Sequencing was performed on whole blood, taken in connection with sensitization to the hapten diphenylcyclopropenone (DPC). The receptors here all came from a woman in her 50s with alopecia areata. Some clones in this sample may be carry-over from other donors' samples.

This clonotype was observed many times. V is TRBV7-2 and J is TRBJ2-3; D remains ambiguous. V was trimmed by 5 bases and J by 4 bases, leaving 10 bases between them. Per germline, CDR1 SGHTA and CDR2 FQGNSA. There are 13 residues in the CDR3. This CDR3 reads CASSRASADTQYF. The CDR3 coding sequence is TGTGCCAGCAGCCGCGCCAGTGCAGATACGCAGTATTTT.

This clonotype was detected ten times or more. V is TRBV28 and J is TRBJ1-5; 7 bases agree with TRBD1. The CDR3 is 12 residues long. J gave up 7 bases and V 6 bases, and 3 bases lay outside the gene matches. Germline-derived CDR1 and CDR2 are MDHEN and SYDVKM. CDR3 coding DNA: TGTGCCAGCAGGACAGGGAACCAGCCCCAGCATTTT. Translated: CASRTGNQPQHF.

In its sample, this clonotype was seen many times. The CDR3 nucleotides are TGTGCCAGCAAAGACGCCAGCTCCTACAATGAGCAGTTCTTC. This translates into CASKDASSYNEQFF. The chain recombines TRBV2 with TRBJ2-1; D unclear. V shed 7 bases and J shed 0 bases, with 10 bases lying between them. CDR3 length: 14 residues. The germline CDR1 and CDR2 sequences are SNHLY and FYNNEI.

This clonotype was recorded many times. The chain links TRBV6-2 or TRBV6-3 to TRBJ2-1; perhaps TRBD2 as D (6 bases). Between the trimmed V and J ends, which lost 7 bases and 9 bases, there was a span of 13 bases. This CDR3 has 12 residues. Per germline, CDR1 MNHEY and CDR2 SVGEGT. The CDR3: CASTRRRGEQFF. The DNA of the CDR3 is TGTGCCAGCACCAGGCGGAGGGGTGAGCAGTTCTTC.

This clonotype was seen a handful of times. This rearrangement joins TRBV27 to TRBJ2-7; D gene uncertain. Germline V gene lookup returns CDR1 MNHEY and CDR2 SMNVEV (reference sequence). The ends were cut back, 3 bases at V and 2 bases at J, with 11 bases in the middle. The CDR3 is 14 amino acids. CDR3 protein: CASSFGQLAYEQYF. CDR3 DNA: TGTGCCAGCAGTTTTGGTCAGCTTGCCTACGAGCAGTACTTC.

This clonotype is medium-sized within its sample. This chain joins TRBV28 and TRBJ2-4; unclear D gene. There are 16 residues in the CDR3. Per germline, CDR1 MDHEN and CDR2 SYDVKM. The V gene lost 1 base and the J gene lost 0 bases, with 10 bases spanning the gap. The CDR3 coding sequence is TGTGCCAGCAGTTTATCTACTTTACTAGCCAAAAACATTCAGTACTTC. Its protein product is CASSLSTLLAKNIQYF.

This clonotype has a count of ten or more. The chain uses TRBV18 and TRBJ1-5; no firm D call. The germline gives CDR1 KGHSH, CDR2 LQKENI. The CDR3 extends over 16 amino acids. Trimming took off 2 bases at V and 3 bases at J, with 14 bases between the two ends. The CDR3 DNA is TGTGCCAGCTCACCAAGTCCTGCCGGCTCCAATCAGCCCCAGCATTTT. Its translation: CASSPSPAGSNQPQHF.

This clonotype was counted at least ten times. The genes are TRBV18 and TRBJ1-5; 7 bases fit TRBD1. Per germline, CDR1 KGHSH and CDR2 LQKENI. After removal of 6 bases from V and 4 bases from J, the junction contained 9 bases not matched to a gene. The CDR3 is 15 residues long. CDR3 DNA sequence: TGTGCCAGCTCCCCGACAGGGATTGGGAATCAGCCCCAGCATTTT. This codes for CASSPTGIGNQPQHF.

This clonotype was recorded at least ten times. The V and J genes are TRBV18 and TRBJ2-3, with 9 positions matching TRBD2. Looked up from germline, CDR1 is KGHSH and CDR2 is LQKENI. The CDR3 runs to 15 residues. V lost 1 base and J lost 2; bases outside the gene matches: 1. The CDR3, as DNA: TGTGCCAGCTCACCACTAGCGGGAGTCACAGATACGCAGTATTTT. Protein: CASSPLAGVTDTQYF.

V usage is TRBV5-1 and J usage is TRBJ2-7; the D gene is possibly TRBD2 (5 bases). Germline V gene lookup returns CDR1 SGHRS and CDR2 YFSETQ. CDR3 size: 14 residues. Trimming pared 0 bases from V and 1 base from J, leaving 8 bases between. CDR3 DNA: TGCGCCAGCAGCTTGGTCCCGGGATCCTACGAGCAGTACTTC. Encoded protein: CASSLVPGSYEQYF.

In this sample, this clonotype turned up many times. The chain joins TRBV7-6 to TRBJ2-3; the D gene is possibly TRBD2 (6 bases). Per the germline V gene, CDR1 is SGHVS and CDR2 is FNYEAQ. V lost 5 bases and J lost 6, with 12 bases in between. The CDR3 runs 13 residues. DNA of the CDR3: TGTGCCAGCAGCGGGGGAGGAATCGATACGCAGTATTTT. Encoded protein: CASSGGGIDTQYF.

By frequency in the sample, this clonotype is medium-sized. V usage is TRBV7-6 and J usage is TRBJ2-5; 9 bases fit TRBD2. This CDR3 is 15 amino acids long. Germline V gives CDR1 SGHVS, CDR2 FNYEAQ. Trimming removed 5 bases from V and 1 base from J; junction bases left unmatched: 5. The CDR3 bases are TGTGCCAGCAGCATTAGCGGGAGTGCCCAAGAGACCCAGTACTTC. It is translated as CASSISGSAQETQYF.

This clonotype was observed at least ten times. The chain joins TRBV7-9 to TRBJ2-3; 7 bases are shared with TRBD2. Trimming took 3 bases from V and 0 from J; bases not matched to a gene: 6. Germline V gene sequence: CDR1 SEHNR, CDR2 FQNEAQ (reference sequence). The CDR3 has 16 residues. CDR3 loop: CASSLSAGESTDTQYF. CDR3 bases: TGTGCCAGCAGCTTGAGTGCGGGAGAAAGCACAGATACGCAGTATTTT.

There are many counts of this clonotype. The chain couples TRBV20-1 to TRBJ2-1; a weak D match, TRBD1 (5 bases). Per the germline V gene, CDR1 is DFQATT and CDR2 is SNEGSKA (reference sequence). CDR3 size: 14 residues. The V end was cut by 5 bases, the J end by 5 bases, with 16 bases between. The CDR3 here is CSAETIQGDNEQFF. CDR3 coding DNA: TGCAGTGCTGAAACTATTCAGGGTGACAATGAGCAGTTCTTC.

This clonotype was seen many times. The V and J genes are TRBV13 and TRBJ2-3; no clear D gene. Trimming took off 1 base at V and 3 bases at J, with 11 bases between the two ends. CDR3 length: 15 amino acids. The V gene's germline CDR1 is PRHDT and CDR2 FYEKMQ (reference sequence). In nucleotides, the CDR3 is TGTGCCAGCAGCTTAGAGCGCTATCCAACAGATACGCAGTATTTT. This codes for CASSLERYPTDTQYF.

V gene TRBV5-4 combines with J gene TRBJ1-1; D is possibly TRBD1 (6 bases). Trimming removed 5 bases from V and 0 bases from J, with 14 bases in between. The CDR3 loop spans 15 amino acids. Per germline, CDR1 SGHNT and CDR2 YYREEE (reference sequence). CDR3 region: CASSLLDSMNTEAFF. The CDR3 DNA reads as TGTGCCAGCAGTTTACTGGACAGTATGAACACTGAAGCTTTCTTT.

This clonotype was recorded many times. The gene calls are TRBV11-2 and TRBJ1-6; D is undetermined. The CDR3 has 14 residues. V was clipped by 5 bases and J by 0 bases, with 5 bases between them. Looked up from germline, CDR1 is SGHAT and CDR2 is FQNNGV. The CDR3 is CASSRGSYNSPLHF. The CDR3 DNA reads TGTGCCAGCAGCCGGGGCTCCTATAATTCACCCCTCCACTTT.

The chain links TRBV6-5 to TRBJ1-5; D is ambiguous. Trimming shortened V by 4 bases and J by 6 bases, and 10 bases separated the two germline ends. Germline-derived CDR1 and CDR2 are MNHEY and SVGAGI. The CDR3 contains 13 residues. In DNA, the CDR3 is TGTGCCAGCAGTTGGCAGGAATTTCAGCCCCAGCATTTT. Translation gives CASSWQEFQPQHF.

This clonotype was found many times. The chain recombines TRBV20-1 with TRBJ2-7, with 10 positions matching TRBD1. Germline assignment: CDR1 DFQATT and CDR2 SNEGSKA (reference sequence). The CDR3 has 15 residues. V was pared by 0 bases and J by 7 bases, with 9 bases of the junction left unmatched. In nucleotides, the CDR3 is TGCAGTGCTAGAGACTCCGGGACAGGGGTAGGGGAGCAGTACTTC. The encoded protein is CSARDSGTGVGEQYF.

This clonotype was counted at least ten times. The chain joins TRBV28 to TRBJ1-4; 9 bases are shared with TRBD1. Germline lookup yields CDR1 MDHEN and CDR2 SYDVKM. CDR3 length equals 14 residues. V lost 4 bases and J lost 8; bases outside the gene matches: 5. The CDR3 bases are TGTGCCAGCAGTTGGGACAGGGTCGAGGAAAAACTGTTTTTT. This encodes CASSWDRVEEKLFF.

The V and J genes are TRBV5-4 and TRBJ2-3, with TRBD2 matching 8 bases. This CDR3 has 14 amino acids. Germline V gene lookup returns CDR1 SGHNT and CDR2 YYREEE (reference sequence). Trimming removed 2 bases from V and 6 bases from J; junction bases left unmatched: 5. The CDR3 protein is CASSLAGVADTQYF. CDR3 nucleotides: TGTGCCAGCAGCTTAGCGGGAGTGGCGGATACGCAGTATTTT.

This clonotype was seen ten or more times. The chain is built from TRBV9 and TRBJ2-3; the match to TRBD1 covers 9 bases. CDR3 length: 15 amino acids. J was trimmed by 5 bases and V by 3 bases; bases with no gene match: 7. Germline loops: CDR1 SGDLS, CDR2 YYNGEE. The CDR3 region is CASSDRDRALDTQYF. The CDR3 nucleotides read TGTGCCAGCAGCGACCGGGACAGGGCCCTAGATACGCAGTATTTT.

The chain employs TRBV5-5 and TRBJ2-5; D uncertain. Germline CDR1 reads SGHKS; CDR2 reads YYEKEE (reference sequence). The CDR3 is made up of 14 amino acids. Trimming stripped 4 bases from V and 0 bases from J, with 10 bases between. CDR3 sequence (DNA): TGTGCCAGCAGCCCGTCGCTGCACCAAGAGACCCAGTACTTC. Translated, it gives CASSPSLHQETQYF.